This TCR beta chain is drawn from a study of shared clonotypes between healthy human individuals. General observations from the study: Incompleteness in sorted-subset sequencing, despite large depth, was shown by rarefaction. Memory subsets had estimated richness that was generally smaller than that of naive subsets.

This clone was observed many times. The antigen is undetermined. After removal of 11 bases from V and 4 bases from J, the junction contained 8 bases not matched to a gene. The CDR3 loop spans 13 amino acids. The germline gives CDR1 SNHLY, CDR2 FYNNEI. The split of CD4+ cells yielded CD45RA+ naive and CD45RA-negative memory subsets. The assay was immunoSEQ multiplex PCR, and TCRdb's table has in-frame clones only and misses some. The sample carries about 340,000 clones, less than 85% recorded once. Sequencing was performed on memory CD4+ T cells sorted from blood. Subset specified: CD45RA-negative fraction. The V call is TRBV2, the J call TRBJ2-7, with TRBD1 matching over 10 bases. The receptor comes from a man aged 25 to 40 in good health. The CDR3 is CASRDRGVYEQYF. In nucleotides, the CDR3 is TGTGCCTCCCGGGACAGGGGAGTATACGAGCAGTACTTC. Drawing the rest from reference TRBV2 and TRBJ2-7, the complete variable domain is EPEVTQTPSHQVTQMGQEVILRCVPISNHLYFYWYRQILGQKVEFLVSFYNNEISEKSEIFDDQFSVERPDGSNFTLKIRSTKLEDSAMYFCASRDRGVYEQYFGPGTRLTVT.